A single sample is the source of the 21 T cell receptor beta chains below, sequenced in a study of cytomegalovirus exposure and HLA in healthy donors. Both 60 Vbeta primers and 13 Jbeta primers went into the PCR. Assay used: immunoSEQ multiplex PCR; TCRdb lists only in-frame clones, some missing. This table holds about 150,000 clones, 60% to 80% found once. Material: PBMCs. These receptors all come from a male donor in good health and CMV-seronegative.

This clone has only one observation. The gene calls are TRBV12-5 and TRBJ1-1; D call uncertain. The CDR3 is made up of 16 amino acids. Per germline, CDR1 LGHNT and CDR2 FRNRAP. The germline V and J ends were trimmed by 0 bases and 0 bases, with 11 bases remaining between them. The CDR3 DNA is TGTGCTAGTGGTTTGGTACTGGAGAGAATGAACACTGAAGCTTTCTTT. It encodes CASGLVLERMNTEAFF.

The CDR3 bases are TGTGCCAGCAGCTCGCGAGGACAGGGCCCCTATGGCTACACCTTC. It translates to CASSSRGQGPYGYTF. The rearrangement joins TRBV5-6 to TRBJ1-2; 8 positions agree with TRBD1. This CDR3 has 15 amino acids. Germline V gene lookup returns CDR1 SGHDT and CDR2 YYEEEE. Losses at the gene ends were 3 bases for V and 4 bases for J; bases not matched to a gene: 8.

The V and J genes are TRBV5-1 and TRBJ2-3; a possible D gene is TRBD1 (5 bases). Trimming shortened V by 0 bases and J by 6 bases, and 11 bases separated the two germline ends. The CDR3 length is 14 residues. Germline V lookup: CDR1 SGHRS, CDR2 YFSETQ. The CDR3 region is CASSLARADDTQYF. Written as DNA, the CDR3 is TGCGCCAGCAGCTTGGCCAGGGCCGATGATACGCAGTATTTT.

This clone was recorded only once. The CDR3 reads CASRNRGFEAFF. The CDR3 DNA reads TGTGCCAGCAGAAACAGGGGTTTCGAAGCTTTCTTT. The V and J genes are TRBV2 and TRBJ1-1; TRBD1 matches 7 bases. The germline V gene has CDR1 SNHLY and CDR2 FYNNEI. V shed 6 bases, J shed 8 bases, and the junction held 6 bases outside the gene matches. This CDR3 has 12 residues.

The rearrangement joins TRBV7-8 to TRBJ2-7; 8 bases match TRBD1. Germline trimming cut 5 bases from V and 4 bases from J; bases unmatched to any gene: 10. CDR1 is SGHVS, CDR2 FQNEAQ, per germline. The CDR3 sequence is 15 residues long. DNA of the CDR3: TGTGCCAGCAGCATTGTAATACAGGGGGAGTACGAGCAGTACTTC. It encodes CASSIVIQGEYEQYF.

The V gene is TRBV6-6, the J gene TRBJ2-7; D call uncertain. Germline-derived CDR1 and CDR2 are MNHNY and SVGAGI (reference sequence). Trimming removed 5 bases from V and 3 bases from J, with 20 bases in between. This CDR3 has 16 residues. DNA for the CDR3: TGTGCCAGCAGTCCCACCTCCGGGTTAGACGGCTACGAGCAGTACTTC. This encodes CASSPTSGLDGYEQYF.

J is TRBJ1-1 and V is TRBV29-1; the D is unclear. V was trimmed by 4 bases and J by 2 bases, leaving 8 bases between them. There are 12 residues in the CDR3. The germline V gene has CDR1 SQVTM and CDR2 ANQGSEA. The CDR3 bases are TGCAGCGTTGCCAGATTAAACACTGAAGCTTTCTTT. It encodes CSVARLNTEAFF.

As regards this clone: In the same sample, other DNA sequences code for this CDR3. The V call is TRBV7-6, the J call TRBJ2-7; 9 bases are shared with TRBD2. With 5 bases clipped from V and 0 bases from J, the junction kept 5 bases outside the gene matches. The length of the CDR3 is 15 residues. CDR1 and CDR2 (germline): SGHVS, FNYEAQ. The CDR3 sequence: CASSPSSGDSYEQYF. The DNA of the CDR3 is TGTGCCAGCAGCCCCTCTAGCGGGGACTCCTACGAGCAGTACTTC.

The rearrangement joins TRBV5-6 to TRBJ2-1; TRBD1 might be the D (6 bases). CDR3 length: 13 amino acids. Trimming removed 3 bases from V and 7 bases from J, with 11 bases in between. Germline V gene data show CDR1 as SGHDT and CDR2 as YYEEEE. CDR3 bases: TGTGCCAGCAGCTGGCAGGGGTGGAATGAGCAGTTCTTC. It translates to CASSWQGWNEQFF.

The chain has TRBV19 and TRBJ1-2, with a tentative D call TRBD1 (5 bases). The CDR3 has 14 amino acids. The germline V gene encodes CDR1 LNHDA and CDR2 SQIVND (reference sequence). Trimming left V 0 bases short and J 4 bases short, with 9 bases between. The CDR3 is CASSIDVGPYGYTF. CDR3 sequence (DNA): TGTGCCAGTAGTATAGATGTGGGGCCCTATGGCTACACCTTC.

The chain couples TRBV7-9 to TRBJ1-4; tentatively, D is TRBD1 (5 bases). The CDR3 covers 14 residues. With 1 base removed from V and 3 bases from J, the gap between germline ends came to 6 bases. Germline V gives CDR1 SEHNR, CDR2 FQNEAQ (reference sequence). The CDR3 nucleotides are TGTGCCAGCAGCTTAGGGGGGGCTAATGAAAAACTGTTTTTT. This gives the protein CASSLGGANEKLFF.

The chain is built from TRBV5-6 and TRBJ1-1, with TRBD1 matching over 7 bases. The ends lost 2 bases at V and 7 bases at J; junction bases unmatched: 8. This CDR3 has 14 residues. The V gene's germline CDR1 is SGHDT and CDR2 YYEEEE. CDR3 protein: CASSFQGVWVEAFF. The CDR3 DNA reads TGTGCCAGCAGCTTTCAGGGGGTTTGGGTTGAAGCTTTCTTT.

The rearrangement links TRBV6-5 to TRBJ2-7; D is uncertain. The CDR3 is 14 amino acids. Looked up from germline, CDR1 is MNHEY and CDR2 is SVGAGI. V was clipped by 1 base and J by 1 base, with 8 bases between them. The chain's CDR3 is CASSYYGLSYEQYF. DNA for the CDR3: TGTGCCAGCAGTTACTACGGTCTATCCTACGAGCAGTACTTC.

This chain connects TRBV25-1 to TRBJ2-5, with TRBD1 matching 10 bases. The junction had 5 bases not matched to a gene; V was cut back by 5 bases and J by 2 bases. The CDR3 covers 15 residues. Germline V lookup: CDR1 MGHDK, CDR2 SYGVNS. The CDR3 nucleotides are TGTGCCAGCAGTATACCGGGACAGGGGCAAGAGACCCAGTACTTC. Protein sequence: CASSIPGQGQETQYF.

The chain links TRBV7-6 to TRBJ1-4; TRBD1 matches 7 bases. Germline-derived CDR1 and CDR2 are SGHVS and FNYEAQ. CDR3 length equals 14 residues. V trimming: 6 bases; J trimming: 8 bases; junction bases outside the gene matches: 9. CDR3 sequence reads: CASSPDRVEEKLFF. CDR3 DNA: TGTGCCAGCAGTCCCGACAGGGTAGAGGAAAAACTGTTTTTT.

V is TRBV5-4 and J is TRBJ2-1; 15 nucleotides match TRBD2. The CDR3 runs 16 residues. Germline lookup yields CDR1 SGHNT and CDR2 YYREEE (reference sequence). Germline trimming cut 0 bases from V and 13 bases from J; bases unmatched to any gene: 8. The CDR3 here is CASSLEGTSGGRGQFF. In DNA form, the CDR3 reads TGTGCCAGCAGCTTGGAAGGGACTAGCGGGGGGAGGGGACAGTTCTTC.

This clone was recorded a few times. The chain links TRBV15 to TRBJ2-3, with 8 bases identical to TRBD2. Trimming at V came to 3 bases and at J to 0 bases, leaving 5 bases not matched to a gene. This CDR3 has 16 amino acids. Per the germline V gene, CDR1 is LNHNV and CDR2 is YYDKDF (reference sequence). The CDR3 spells CATSSTAGESTDTQYF. CDR3 nucleotide sequence: TGTGCCACCAGCAGTACAGCGGGGGAAAGCACAGATACGCAGTATTTT.

The chain joins TRBV7-8 to TRBJ1-3; 9 nucleotides agree with TRBD1. Germline V CDR1 and CDR2: SGHVS, FQNEAQ. The CDR3 is 15 residues long. V lost 5 bases and J lost 9; bases outside the gene matches: 11. The CDR3 spells CASSPGQGYQGTIYF. The CDR3, as DNA: TGTGCCAGCAGCCCGGGACAGGGTTATCAAGGCACCATATATTTT. Supplemented by reference TRBV7-8 and TRBJ1-3, the full variable domain reads GAGVSQSPRYKVAKRGQDVALRCDPISGHVSLFWYQQALGQGPEFLTYFQNEAQLDKSGLPSDRFFAERPEGSVSTLKIQRTQQEDSAVYLCASSPGQGYQGTIYFGEGSWLTVV.

Concerning this clone itself: The junction and the germline gene differ at one end; a read error may be behind it. V and J are TRBV7-9 and TRBJ2-6; TRBD1 matches at 9 bases. The germline V gene has CDR1 SEHNR and CDR2 FQNEAQ (reference sequence). The CDR3 runs 18 residues. The CDR3 is CSSSLDRGYFTGANVLTF. Written as DNA, the CDR3 is TGTTCCAGCAGCTTGGACAGGGGATATTTTACTGGGGCCAACGTCCTGACTTTC.

The chain has TRBV27 and TRBJ2-3; 10 bases align to TRBD2. The CDR3 covers 14 residues. The ends lost 5 bases at V and 6 bases at J; junction bases unmatched: 5. CDR1 is MNHEY and CDR2 is SMNVEV in the germline V gene (reference sequence). Here the CDR3 DNA reads TGTGCCAGCAGTCTAGCGGGAGCATCGGATACGCAGTATTTT. Its protein is CASSLAGASDTQYF.

The rearrangement joins TRBV6-6 to TRBJ2-7, with D possibly matching TRBD1 (6 bases). Per germline, CDR1 MNHNY and CDR2 SVGAGI (reference sequence). The CDR3 consists of 15 residues. The ends were cut back, 6 bases at V and 2 bases at J, with 17 bases in the middle. The CDR3 DNA is TGTGCCAGCAGGTTTACGCAGCAGGGGACCTACGAGCAGTACTTC. It translates to CASRFTQQGTYEQYF.